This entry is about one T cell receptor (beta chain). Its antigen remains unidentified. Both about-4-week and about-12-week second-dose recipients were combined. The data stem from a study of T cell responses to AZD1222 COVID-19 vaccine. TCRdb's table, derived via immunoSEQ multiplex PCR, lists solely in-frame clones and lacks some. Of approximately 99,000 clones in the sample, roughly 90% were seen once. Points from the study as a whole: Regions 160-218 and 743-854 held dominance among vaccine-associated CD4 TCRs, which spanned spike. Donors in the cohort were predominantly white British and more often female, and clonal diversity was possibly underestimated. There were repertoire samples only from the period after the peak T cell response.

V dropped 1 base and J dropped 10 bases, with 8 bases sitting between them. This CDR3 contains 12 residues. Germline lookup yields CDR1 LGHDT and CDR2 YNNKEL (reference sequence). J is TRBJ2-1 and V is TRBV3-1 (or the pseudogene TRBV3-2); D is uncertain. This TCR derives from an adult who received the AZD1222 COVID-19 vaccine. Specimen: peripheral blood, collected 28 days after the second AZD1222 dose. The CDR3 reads CASSQARYEQFF. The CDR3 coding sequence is TGTGCCAGCAGCCAAGCGCGGTACGAGCAGTTCTTC.